The entry below gives a single T cell receptor (beta chain) sequence along with its context. What it binds is unknown. The CDR3 loop spans 13 amino acids. The V gene's germline CDR1 is MNHEY and CDR2 SMNVEV (reference sequence). V gave up 5 bases and J gave up 4 bases, with 9 bases separating them. Only CD45RO-negative cells positively selected for CCR7 counted as naive CD8 cells, so terminally differentiated effector memory CD45RA+ cells were excluded. All the donors were Caucasian adults who lived in Nashville, Tennessee. Method: immunoSEQ multiplex PCR; TCRdb's copy keeps in-frame clones and lacks some. This table has approximately 600,000 clones, roughly 96% appearing once. These data originate in a study of shared clonotypes between healthy human individuals. Study summary: Three plates each covered CD4 naive and memory; CD8 naive two, CD8 memory one.

Study-wide results and limits: Generation probabilities were higher for clonotypes shared across all four sorted-subset donors than for unshared ones. Generally, naive subsets (rather than memory subsets) showed larger estimated richness.

The clonotype originates from a woman aged 25 to 39 in good health. This sequence joins TRBV27 and TRBJ1-5; D remains unclear. Sequencing was done on a sample of naive CD8+ T cells sorted from blood. CDR3 nucleotides: TGTGCCAGCAGTATACAGCAGAATCAGCCCCAGCATTTT. Translating gives CASSIQQNQPQHF.